This T cell receptor beta chain stems from a study of blood T cell repertoires in COVID-19. Per germline, CDR1 MGHRA and CDR2 YSYEKL. The V gene lost 0 bases and the J gene lost 8 bases, with 13 bases spanning the gap. This CDR3 is 15 amino acids long. Repertoires were generated with immunoSEQ multiplex PCR, while TCRdb's copy carries only in-frame clones and drops some. The repertoire holds around 68,000 clones, with around 86% as singletons. The Seattle patients joined while their infection was active and were tracked longitudinally afterward. The chain carries TRBV4-1 and TRBJ1-4; no clear D. What was sequenced was peripheral blood. The origin of this receptor is a man between 35 and 55 years old with COVID-19, enrolled during active disease. CDR3 coding DNA: TGCGCCAGCAGCCAAGATATCCGGGGAGGGGAAAAACTGTTTTTT. As protein: CASSQDIRGGEKLFF.